This entry describes one TCR beta chain. These data originate in a study of T cell responses to AZD1222 COVID-19 vaccine. Clones were read by immunoSEQ multiplex PCR, and TCRdb kept only the in-frame ones, dropping some. Of about 69,000 clones in the sample, 80% were seen once. Germline V gene sequence: CDR1 SNHLY, CDR2 FYNNEI. This CDR3 contains 14 residues. Trimming took 4 bases from V and 5 from J; bases not matched to a gene: 4. The TCR comes from an adult who received the AZD1222 COVID-19 vaccine. The rearrangement links TRBV2 to TRBJ2-2; 7 nucleotides align to TRBD1. The source was peripheral blood, collected 28 days after the second AZD1222 dose. CDR3 sequence: CASSVVQGTGELFF. The CDR3 region has the DNA TGTGCCAGCAGTGTGGTACAGGGGACCGGGGAGCTGTTTTTT.